This T cell receptor (beta chain) appears in the sequencing data of a study of T cell repertoires in cytomegalovirus infection. Study information: CMV infection and matching HLA type were both indicated by public TCR beta signatures.

TCRdb called the reads again in MiXCR, with one record for every CDR3 protein. The repertoire includes 300,000 to 400,000 distinct CDR3 sequences, over 7.5% of them detected once, and about 3.9% sits in the top ten. Germline V gene sequence: CDR1 SGHTA, CDR2 FQGNSA. The CDR3 is 21 residues long. V gave up 3 bases and J gave up 0 bases, with 24 bases separating them. This clonotype was recorded many times. Its antigen remains unknown. Notes on the study in general: The study found HLA-C-restricted CMV-specific TCR beta clonotypes dominating the ex vivo response. Adding up the frequency of public TCR beta families identified people who carried CMV plus the relevant HLA.

The sequence derives from a human donor in good health (CMV status not recorded). Some clones in this sample may be carry-over from other donors' samples. The gene calls are TRBV7-2 and TRBJ2-6; D unresolved. Sequenced sample: PBMCs. The CDR3 DNA follows: TGTGCCAGCAGCTTGAGAAGGCGCGCTAGTCTACAACTCTCTGGGGCCAACGTCCTGACTTTC. It yields the protein CASSLRRRASLQLSGANVLTF.